This T cell receptor (beta chain) was identified during a study of blood T cell repertoires in COVID-19. Per the original methods: The assay estimated nucleated cells by amplifying reference gene primers. This table comes from immunoSEQ multiplex PCR, and its TCRdb copy is limited to in-frame clones, with some not included. V and J calls plus clone size are reproduced from that table; the DNA served to infer D and trimming. The table has under 65,000 clones, around 89% seen once. Germline CDR1 reads LNHDA; CDR2 reads SQIVND (reference sequence). The V and J ends lost 7 bases and 7 bases respectively, with 10 bases between them. This CDR3 region has 11 residues.

The V and J genes are TRBV19 and TRBJ1-1; maybe TRBD1 (6 bases). Specimen: peripheral blood. The sequence came from a human donor in a cohort sampled during active COVID-19. The CDR3 nucleotides are TGTGCCAGTAATGACAGGTATGAAGCTTTCTTT. This codes for CASNDRYEAFF.